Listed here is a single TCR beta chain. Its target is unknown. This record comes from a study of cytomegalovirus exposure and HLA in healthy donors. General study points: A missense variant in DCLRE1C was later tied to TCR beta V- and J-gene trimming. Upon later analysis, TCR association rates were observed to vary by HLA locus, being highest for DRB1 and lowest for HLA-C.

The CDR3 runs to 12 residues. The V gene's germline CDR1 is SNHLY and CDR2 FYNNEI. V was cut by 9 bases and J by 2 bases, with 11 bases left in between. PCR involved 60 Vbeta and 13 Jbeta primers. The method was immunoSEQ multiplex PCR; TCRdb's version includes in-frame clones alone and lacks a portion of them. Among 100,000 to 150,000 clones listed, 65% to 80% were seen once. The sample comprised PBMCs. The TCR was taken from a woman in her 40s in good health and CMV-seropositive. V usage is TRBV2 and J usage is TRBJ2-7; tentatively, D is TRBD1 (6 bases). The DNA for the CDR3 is TGTGCCAGTAGACAGGAAACCTACGAGCAGTACTTC. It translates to CASRQETYEQYF.